Listed below are T cell receptor beta chains from one sample, sequenced in a study of OX40 agonist ivuxolimab in advanced cancers. Sequencing used immunoSEQ multiplex PCR; TCRdb keeps in-frame clones, though not all of them. Found here are fewer than 55,000 clones, over 80% of them singletons; the top ten hold 9.5% to 15%. The starting material was CD4+ or CD8+ T cells sorted from blood, obtained in a trial of the OX40 agonist ivuxolimab. Receptors originate from an adult with an advanced solid tumor such as melanoma, head and neck, liver or kidney cancer. Each CDR3 is given with its conserved first and last residue. Fields, in order: D gene, CDR3 length, V gene, clone size, J gene, CDR3 protein, CDR3 DNA. The D gene is left open where the match is weak. The listing skips clone size in some rows; elsewhere it reads once, few, many or a size class.

D gene: TRBD2; CDR3 length: 13; V gene: TRBV18; clone size: few; J gene: TRBJ2-5; CDR3 protein: CASLSPAGETQYF; CDR3 DNA: TGTGCCAGCTTATCCCCAGCGGGGGAGACCCAGTACTTC
D gene: .; CDR3 length: 13; V gene: TRBV7-3; clone size: .; J gene: TRBJ2-3; CDR3 protein: CASSVDASETQYF; CDR3 DNA: TGTGCCAGCAGCGTAGACGCTAGCGAAACGCAGTATTTT
D gene: TRBD2; CDR3 length: 16; V gene: TRBV7-9; clone size: .; J gene: TRBJ2-1; CDR3 protein: CASSPGGGRHHNEQFF; CDR3 DNA: TGTGCCAGCAGCCCTGGTGGCGGGAGGCACCACAATGAGCAGTTCTTC
D gene: .; CDR3 length: 17; V gene: TRBV4-1; clone size: .; J gene: TRBJ2-2; CDR3 protein: CASSQGRGARTDGELFF; CDR3 DNA: TGCGCCAGCAGCCAAGGTCGGGGGGCGCGAACGGACGGGGAGCTGTTTTTT
D gene: .; CDR3 length: 15; V gene: TRBV29-1; clone size: .; J gene: TRBJ2-6; CDR3 protein: CSVVGEVSGANVLTF; CDR3 DNA: TGCAGCGTTGTGGGAGAAGTCTCTGGGGCCAACGTCCTGACTTTC
D gene: TRBD1; CDR3 length: 18; V gene: TRBV5-5; clone size: .; J gene: TRBJ2-1; CDR3 protein: CASSLGQAGGGIAIKQFF; CDR3 DNA: TGTGCCAGCAGCTTGGGTCAGGCAGGGGGTGGGATTGCAATAAAGCAGTTCTTC
D gene: TRBD1; CDR3 length: 16; V gene: TRBV2; clone size: few; J gene: TRBJ2-3; CDR3 protein: CASRRTGLSSTDTQYF; CDR3 DNA: TGTGCCAGCAGACGGACAGGTTTGAGTAGCACAGATACGCAGTATTTT
D gene: TRBD1; CDR3 length: 13; V gene: TRBV5-1; clone size: once; J gene: TRBJ2-5; CDR3 protein: CASSFQQGGIQYF; CDR3 DNA: TGCGCCAGCAGCTTCCAACAGGGGGGTATCCAGTACTTC
D gene: TRBD2; CDR3 length: 15; V gene: TRBV5-4; clone size: few; J gene: TRBJ2-1; CDR3 protein: CASSLDASGYNEQFF; CDR3 DNA: TGTGCCAGCAGCTTGGACGCTAGCGGGTACAATGAGCAGTTCTTC
D gene: .; CDR3 length: 15; V gene: TRBV7-2; clone size: .; J gene: TRBJ1-1; CDR3 protein: CASSQDSLGNTEAFF; CDR3 DNA: TGCGCCAGCAGCCAAGATTCCCTAGGGAACACTGAAGCTTTCTTT
D gene: TRBD1; CDR3 length: 15; V gene: TRBV28; clone size: .; J gene: TRBJ1-1; CDR3 protein: CASSLTGDRNTEAFF; CDR3 DNA: TGTGCCAGCAGTTTGACAGGGGATAGGAACACTGAAGCTTTCTTT
D gene: .; CDR3 length: 12; V gene: TRBV6-5; clone size: once; J gene: TRBJ2-5; CDR3 protein: CASSSSEETQYF; CDR3 DNA: TGTGCCAGCTCATCCAGTGAAGAGACCCAGTACTTC
D gene: .; CDR3 length: 13; V gene: TRBV7-9; clone size: once; J gene: TRBJ1-2; CDR3 protein: CAAGTGQNYGYTF; CDR3 DNA: TGTGCCGCAGGAACAGGACAGAACTATGGCTACACCTTC
D gene: .; CDR3 length: 14; V gene: TRBV25-1; clone size: .; J gene: TRBJ1-4; CDR3 protein: CASRSEKGNEKLFF; CDR3 DNA: TGTGCCAGCAGGTCGGAAAAGGGTAATGAAAAACTGTTTTTT
D gene: .; CDR3 length: 15; V gene: TRBV13; clone size: .; J gene: TRBJ2-5; CDR3 protein: CASSPPGAGKETQYF; CDR3 DNA: TGTGCCAGCAGCCCTCCGGGGGCAGGGAAAGAGACCCAGTACTTC
D gene: .; CDR3 length: 13; V gene: TRBV28; clone size: few; J gene: TRBJ2-7; CDR3 protein: CASSFEGSYEQYF; CDR3 DNA: TGTGCCAGCAGTTTCGAGGGCTCCTACGAGCAGTACTTC
D gene: .; CDR3 length: 15; V gene: TRBV4-1; clone size: .; J gene: TRBJ1-4; CDR3 protein: CASSQAGATNEKLFF; CDR3 DNA: TGCGCCAGCAGCCAAGCCGGAGCAACTAATGAAAAACTGTTTTTT
D gene: TRBD2; CDR3 length: 16; V gene: TRBV14; clone size: .; J gene: TRBJ2-1; CDR3 protein: CASSQLPGLAVYEQFF; CDR3 DNA: TGTGCCAGCAGCCAATTACCGGGACTAGCCGTCTATGAGCAGTTCTTC
D gene: TRBD1; CDR3 length: 16; V gene: TRBV11-3; clone size: medium-sized; J gene: TRBJ1-5; CDR3 protein: CASSNERQGARQPQHF; CDR3 DNA: TGTGCCAGCAGCAACGAACGACAGGGGGCTCGGCAGCCCCAGCATTTT
D gene: .; CDR3 length: 15; V gene: TRBV28; clone size: .; J gene: TRBJ1-1; CDR3 protein: CASSSPSGDSTEAFF; CDR3 DNA: TGTGCCAGCAGTTCCCCCTCCGGGGACTCTACTGAAGCTTTCTTT
D gene: TRBD1; CDR3 length: 14; V gene: TRBV29-1; clone size: .; J gene: TRBJ1-1; CDR3 protein: CSAQTGGASHEAFF; CDR3 DNA: TGCAGCGCCCAGACAGGGGGCGCGTCTCATGAAGCTTTCTTT
D gene: .; CDR3 length: 16; V gene: TRBV7-2; clone size: .; J gene: TRBJ2-2; CDR3 protein: CASSFVATSNTGELFF; CDR3 DNA: TGTGCCAGCAGCTTCGTTGCTACTTCGAACACCGGGGAGCTGTTTTTT
D gene: .; CDR3 length: 15; V gene: TRBV18; clone size: .; J gene: TRBJ1-2; CDR3 protein: CASSPGGSYGSGYTF; CDR3 DNA: TGTGCCAGCTCACCAGGAGGGAGTTATGGGAGTGGCTACACCTTC
D gene: .; CDR3 length: 15; V gene: TRBV27; clone size: .; J gene: TRBJ2-3; CDR3 protein: CASSLYGQYTDTQYF; CDR3 DNA: TGTGCCAGCAGTTTATATGGACAGTACACAGATACGCAGTATTTT
D gene: .; CDR3 length: 15; V gene: TRBV5-6; clone size: .; J gene: TRBJ2-3; CDR3 protein: CASRPPGGGLDTQYF; CDR3 DNA: TGTGCCAGCAGACCCCCAGGGGGGGGGCTGGATACGCAGTATTTT
D gene: .; CDR3 length: 16; V gene: TRBV28; clone size: .; J gene: TRBJ1-6; CDR3 protein: CASSLLGEVHNSPLHF; CDR3 DNA: TGTGCCAGCAGTTTATTAGGGGAGGTCCATAATTCACCCCTCCACTTT
D gene: TRBD2; CDR3 length: 16; V gene: TRBV7-6; clone size: .; J gene: TRBJ2-5; CDR3 protein: CASSLSSGTGGETQYF; CDR3 DNA: TGTGCCAGCAGCTTATCCTCAGGGACGGGAGGAGAGACCCAGTACTTC
D gene: .; CDR3 length: 14; V gene: TRBV27; clone size: .; J gene: TRBJ2-1; CDR3 protein: CASSSRTRGNEQFF; CDR3 DNA: TGTGCCAGCAGTTCACGGACTAGGGGGAATGAGCAGTTCTTC
D gene: .; CDR3 length: 14; V gene: TRBV16; clone size: .; J gene: TRBJ1-5; CDR3 protein: CASSPTTGNQPQHF; CDR3 DNA: TGTGCCAGCAGTCCTACTACAGGGAATCAGCCCCAGCATTTT
D gene: .; CDR3 length: 13; V gene: TRBV2; clone size: .; J gene: TRBJ2-7; CDR3 protein: CASSGDGSYEQYF; CDR3 DNA: TGTGCCAGCAGCGGGGACGGCTCCTACGAGCAGTACTTC
D gene: TRBD1; CDR3 length: 14; V gene: TRBV2; clone size: .; J gene: TRBJ2-1; CDR3 protein: CASGRDRTTNEQFF; CDR3 DNA: TGTGCCAGCGGCCGGGACAGGACAACCAATGAGCAGTTCTTC
D gene: TRBD1; CDR3 length: 16; V gene: TRBV6-6; clone size: .; J gene: TRBJ2-5; CDR3 protein: CASSAQRQGNEETQYF; CDR3 DNA: TGTGCCAGCAGCGCCCAAAGACAGGGAAATGAGGAGACCCAGTACTTC
D gene: .; CDR3 length: 15; V gene: TRBV30; clone size: once; J gene: TRBJ1-5; CDR3 protein: CAWSRRGTYNQPQHF; CDR3 DNA: TGTGCCTGGAGCCGACGGGGGACTTACAATCAGCCCCAGCATTTT
D gene: TRBD2; CDR3 length: 15; V gene: TRBV4-3; clone size: once; J gene: TRBJ2-7; CDR3 protein: CASSPLPGGTYEQYF; CDR3 DNA: TGCGCCAGCAGCCCACTCCCCGGGGGGACCTACGAGCAGTACTTC
D gene: .; CDR3 length: 13; V gene: TRBV29-1; clone size: .; J gene: TRBJ2-6; CDR3 protein: CSVAGSGANVLTF; CDR3 DNA: TGCAGCGTGGCAGGGTCTGGGGCCAACGTCCTGACTTTC
D gene: TRBD2; CDR3 length: 15; V gene: TRBV7-3; clone size: .; J gene: TRBJ2-1; CDR3 protein: CASSLTSGSSNEQFF; CDR3 DNA: TGTGCCAGCAGCTTAACTAGCGGGAGTTCGAATGAGCAGTTCTTC
D gene: .; CDR3 length: 16; V gene: TRBV9; clone size: .; J gene: TRBJ2-3; CDR3 protein: CASSVGVGLSTDTQYF; CDR3 DNA: TGTGCCAGCAGCGTAGGAGTCGGACTTAGCACAGATACGCAGTATTTT
D gene: .; CDR3 length: 14; V gene: TRBV5-7; clone size: .; J gene: TRBJ1-6; CDR3 protein: CASSSDATGSPLHF; CDR3 DNA: TGTGCCAGCAGCTCGGACGCGACGGGCTCACCCCTCCACTTT
D gene: TRBD2; CDR3 length: 15; V gene: TRBV7-2; clone size: .; J gene: TRBJ2-7; CDR3 protein: CASSPRLAGNAEQYF; CDR3 DNA: TGTGCCAGCAGTCCGCGACTAGCGGGAAACGCCGAGCAGTACTTC
D gene: .; CDR3 length: 13; V gene: TRBV29-1; clone size: .; J gene: TRBJ1-4; CDR3 protein: CSVYRAAGEKLFF; CDR3 DNA: TGCAGCGTTTACAGGGCGGCCGGGGAAAAACTGTTTTTT
D gene: TRBD2; CDR3 length: 15; V gene: TRBV25-1; clone size: .; J gene: TRBJ2-7; CDR3 protein: CASSDTAGVFHEQYF; CDR3 DNA: TGTGCCAGCAGTGACACCGCGGGGGTCTTCCACGAGCAGTACTTC
D gene: .; CDR3 length: 18; V gene: TRBV5-6; clone size: .; J gene: TRBJ2-2; CDR3 protein: CASSLFGVALTNTGELFF; CDR3 DNA: TGTGCCAGCAGCTTATTCGGGGTAGCGCTGACTAACACCGGGGAGCTGTTTTTT
D gene: .; CDR3 length: 14; V gene: TRBV5-1; clone size: once; J gene: TRBJ1-2; CDR3 protein: CASSRRQDNYGYTF; CDR3 DNA: TGCGCCAGCAGTCGGAGACAGGACAACTATGGCTACACCTTC
D gene: TRBD1; CDR3 length: 14; V gene: TRBV5-1; clone size: .; J gene: TRBJ2-3; CDR3 protein: CASSSTGETDTQYF; CDR3 DNA: TGCGCCAGCAGCTCGACAGGGGAAACAGATACGCAGTATTTT
D gene: .; CDR3 length: 13; V gene: TRBV7-9; clone size: .; J gene: TRBJ1-3; CDR3 protein: CASSALWGDTIYF; CDR3 DNA: TGTGCCAGCAGCGCCCTTTGGGGAGACACCATATATTTT
D gene: TRBD2; CDR3 length: 19; V gene: TRBV9; clone size: once; J gene: TRBJ2-1; CDR3 protein: CASSVAGTSGGPSYNEQFF; CDR3 DNA: TGTGCCAGCAGCGTAGCCGGGACTAGCGGGGGGCCCTCCTACAATGAGCAGTTCTTC
D gene: TRBD1; CDR3 length: 13; V gene: TRBV7-9; clone size: few; J gene: TRBJ1-3; CDR3 protein: CASVDRVRNTIYF; CDR3 DNA: TGTGCCAGCGTCGACAGGGTCCGAAACACCATATATTTT
D gene: .; CDR3 length: 13; V gene: TRBV6-5; clone size: .; J gene: TRBJ1-1; CDR3 protein: CASRTGGNTEAFF; CDR3 DNA: TGTGCCAGCAGAACGGGGGGAAACACTGAAGCTTTCTTT
D gene: TRBD1; CDR3 length: 18; V gene: TRBV5-1; clone size: .; J gene: TRBJ1-2; CDR3 protein: CASSLDDTGTGVNYGYTF; CDR3 DNA: TGCGCCAGCAGCTTGGATGATACGGGGACAGGAGTTAACTATGGCTACACCTTC
D gene: TRBD1; CDR3 length: 16; V gene: TRBV9; clone size: .; J gene: TRBJ2-3; CDR3 protein: CASSSRQGGTTDTQYF; CDR3 DNA: TGTGCCAGCAGCTCTAGACAGGGGGGGACCACAGATACGCAGTATTTT
D gene: .; CDR3 length: 15; V gene: TRBV2; clone size: .; J gene: TRBJ1-2; CDR3 protein: CASSELYGGNLGYTF; CDR3 DNA: TGTGCCAGCAGTGAACTTTATGGGGGTAACCTTGGCTACACCTTC
D gene: TRBD1; CDR3 length: 15; V gene: TRBV18; clone size: once; J gene: TRBJ1-2; CDR3 protein: CASSPPDRVKSGYTF; CDR3 DNA: TGTGCCAGCTCACCACCGGACAGGGTAAAGAGTGGCTACACCTTC
D gene: TRBD2; CDR3 length: 16; V gene: TRBV14; clone size: .; J gene: TRBJ2-1; CDR3 protein: CASSLLAGPPNNEQFF; CDR3 DNA: TGTGCCAGCAGCCTATTAGCGGGGCCGCCTAACAATGAGCAGTTCTTC